These T cell receptor beta chains were read from a single sample in a study of T cells in Graves' hyperthyroidism and ophthalmopathy. TCRdb reprocessed the multiplex PCR reads with MiXCR, giving one entry per CDR3 protein. The top ten hold around 10% of the sample, which has some 400,000 distinct CDR3 sequences, around 14% seen once. The source material was blood. The receptors shown here come from an older woman with Graves' hyperthyroidism. Both conserved end residues are part of each CDR3. D genes are given only for firm matches. Clone size is given for some rows only: seen once, a few or many times, or a class if the clone is expanded.

v_gene	d_gene	abundance	j_gene	CDR3nt	CDR3aa
TRBV7-9	TRBD1	few	TRBJ1-1	TGTGCCAGCAGCTGGGACAGCACTGAAGCTTTCTTT	CASSWDSTEAFF
TRBV29-1	TRBD2	many	TRBJ2-3	TGCAGCGTATACCGAGAACTAGCGGGCACAGATACGCAGTATTTT	CSVYRELAGTDTQYF
TRBV12-3/TRBV12-4	TRBD2	-	TRBJ2-5	TGTGCCAGCAGCTCCGGGGGTAGCGGGGGAACTAGGGAGACCCAGTACTTC	CASSSGGSGGTRETQYF
TRBV7-8	-	-	TRBJ1-1	TGTGCCAGCAGCTCCAGGACGTTTGCTGAAGCTTTCTTT	CASSSRTFAEAFF
TRBV29-1	-	many	TRBJ1-1	TGCAGCATAATGGGGGGGTTGAACACTGAAGCTTTCTTT	CSIMGGLNTEAFF
TRBV19	TRBD2	-	TRBJ2-1	TGTGCCAGTAGTATGGGCAGGGCGGGGCGGGGGAGCTCCTACAATGAGCAGTTCTTC	CASSMGRAGRGSSYNEQFF
TRBV24-1	TRBD1	many	TRBJ2-3	TGTGCCACCAGTGACCGTACAGGGGGGCGGGATACGCAGTATTTT	CATSDRTGGRDTQYF
TRBV7-9	-	many	TRBJ2-5	TGTGCCAGCATCCCGGCCGGGGGAGAGACCCAGTACTTC	CASIPAGGETQYF
TRBV10-3	-	many	TRBJ2-7	TGTGCCACTTCCGGCGAGGGCGGCCTCTCCTACGAGCAGTACTTC	CATSGEGGLSYEQYF
TRBV7-9	TRBD2	-	TRBJ2-1	TGTGCCAGCAGCTTACGGCGGGAGGCCCGTGGCAATGAGCAGTTCTTC	CASSLRREARGNEQFF
TRBV11-2	-	many	TRBJ1-2	TGTGCCAGCAGCTTCCCGGGTCGGGGCTATGGCTACACCTTC	CASSFPGRGYGYTF
TRBV20-1	TRBD1	few	TRBJ2-7	TGCAGTGCCCAAACAGGGGACCTTAACTACGAGCAGTACTTC	CSAQTGDLNYEQYF
TRBV11-3	-	many	TRBJ2-1	TGTGCCAGCAGCTTAAGGGGGAACCCCTACAATGAGCAGTTCTTC	CASSLRGNPYNEQFF
TRBV12-3/TRBV12-4	-	-	TRBJ2-5	TGTGCCAGCAGTGAATCGGCCCGGGCAGAGACCCAGTACTTC	CASSESARAETQYF
TRBV18	-	many	TRBJ1-2	TGTGCCAGCTCACCTGGGGCAGTCTTTAACTATGGCTACACCTTC	CASSPGAVFNYGYTF
TRBV20-1	-	-	TRBJ2-2	TGCAGTGCTAGAGAACGGGGAACGGGCACCGGGGAGCTGTTTTTT	CSARERGTGTGELFF
TRBV7-3	-	many	TRBJ1-2	TGTGCCAGCAGCTTAGACCCAATGGGGGGCTACACCTTC	CASSLDPMGGYTF
TRBV6-1	TRBD2	many	TRBJ2-7	TGTGCCGGGCAAACGGGAGCGGGGCCTCGGGAGCAGTACTTC	CAGQTGAGPREQYF
TRBV12-3/TRBV12-4	-	many	TRBJ1-6	TGTGCCAGCAGTTTTGGCGGGTCACCCCTCCACTTT	CASSFGGSPLHF
TRBV20-1	-	many	TRBJ2-3	TGCAGTGCTAGAGATCGTACGGTGGGAACAGATACGCAGTATTTT	CSARDRTVGTDTQYF
TRBV9	-	-	TRBJ1-4	TGTGCCAGCAGCGTAGGGGGTAGGAGGGATGAAAAACTGTTTTTT	CASSVGGRRDEKLFF
TRBV4-1	-	few	TRBJ2-1	TGCGCCAGCAGCCAAGAAGATAGGCCTTGGTATGAGCAGTTCTTC	CASSQEDRPWYEQFF
TRBV7-9	TRBD1	-	TRBJ2-7	TGTGCCAGCAGCTTCCCTGACAGGGCACACGAGCAGTACTTC	CASSFPDRAHEQYF
TRBV4-2	-	few	TRBJ1-4	TGTGCCAGCAGCCGCCAGGGGTCGGGGGAAAAACTGTTTTTT	CASSRQGSGEKLFF
TRBV28	-	many	TRBJ2-1	TGTGCCAGCAGACGACAGGGAGGGAATGAGCAGTTCTTC	CASRRQGGNEQFF
TRBV4-2	-	few	TRBJ1-2	TGTGCCAGCAGCCAAGGGGCGCAGGGAAGATTTGGCTACACCTTC	CASSQGAQGRFGYTF
TRBV5-1	TRBD1	few	TRBJ2-7	TGCGCCAGCAGCTATACCGGGACAGCACACTACGAGCAGTACTTC	CASSYTGTAHYEQYF
TRBV20-1	TRBD1	-	TRBJ1-2	TGCAGTGCCCGGGACAGGGGGCATGGCTACACCTTC	CSARDRGHGYTF
TRBV28	-	many	TRBJ2-1	TGTGCCAGCCGCGCTCCCAATGAGCAGTTCTTC	CASRAPNEQFF
TRBV12-3/TRBV12-4	TRBD2	many	TRBJ2-2	TGTGCCAGCAGTTTGGAAGATAGCGGGGAGAACACCGGGGAGCTGTTTTTT	CASSLEDSGENTGELFF
TRBV5-1	-	-	TRBJ2-7	TGCGCCAGCAGCTGGGGGGGGACAGGTAATTCCTACGAGCAGTACTTC	CASSWGGTGNSYEQYF
TRBV13	-	many	TRBJ1-1	TGTGCCAGCAGCTCCGAACAGGGTTTTTACACTGAAGCTTTCTTT	CASSSEQGFYTEAFF
TRBV7-8	-	many	TRBJ2-7	TGTGCCAGCAGCTGGGGACATAGCTCCTACGAGCAGTACTTC	CASSWGHSSYEQYF
TRBV5-6	TRBD1	-	TRBJ2-7	TGTGCCAGCAGGCGACAGGGTGTCACCTACGAGCAGTACTTC	CASRRQGVTYEQYF
TRBV10-1	-	few	TRBJ2-5	TGCGCCAGCAGTGCGGGCAGCCAAGAGACCCAGTACTTC	CASSAGSQETQYF
TRBV6-1	-	-	TRBJ2-2	TGTGCCAGCAGAACAGGGATGGTAACGGGCAACACCGGGGAGCTGTTTTTT	CASRTGMVTGNTGELFF
TRBV12-3/TRBV12-4	-	-	TRBJ1-1	TGTGCCACAGTCGGGGGAAACACTGAAGCTTTCTTT	CATVGGNTEAFF
TRBV9	TRBD1	many	TRBJ1-1	TGTACCAGCAGCGTTTGGGACAGGGGTAACACTGAAGCTTTCTTT	CTSSVWDRGNTEAFF
TRBV7-2	TRBD2	many	TRBJ2-2	TGTGCCAGCAGCCCCCCGGGGACTAGGACCGGGGAGCTGTTTTTT	CASSPPGTRTGELFF
TRBV9	-	many	TRBJ1-2	TGTGCCAGCAGCCCCCACGGGACCGACACAGGGTATGGCTACACCTTC	CASSPHGTDTGYGYTF
TRBV7-3	-	many	TRBJ2-3	TGTGCCAGCAGCCCAAACGCGGTGGGGAACACAGATACGCAGTATTTT	CASSPNAVGNTDTQYF
TRBV28	-	many	TRBJ1-5	TGTGCCAGCAGTACCCCGGGGGGGAACCGTCAGCCCCAGCATTTT	CASSTPGGNRQPQHF
TRBV18	-	many	TRBJ1-2	TGTGCCAGCTCACCGGACAGAACTAACTATGGCTACACCTTC	CASSPDRTNYGYTF
TRBV11-3	-	many	TRBJ1-1	TGTGCCAGCAGCTTAAACGTTAACACTGAAGCTTTCTTT	CASSLNVNTEAFF
TRBV28	-	few	TRBJ1-5	TGTGCCAGCACCCGATCGGGGGGTGGCAATCAGCCCCAGCATTTT	CASTRSGGGNQPQHF
TRBV2	TRBD2	many	TRBJ2-5	TGTGCCAGCAGTGAAGACGGGAGGGCCCAAGAGACCCAGTACTTC	CASSEDGRAQETQYF
TRBV27	-	many	TRBJ1-1	TGTGCCAGCCATCCGACGGGGAGGGGGGGAGGCACTGAAGCTTTCTTT	CASHPTGRGGGTEAFF
TRBV6-1	-	few	TRBJ1-1	TGTGCCAGCACGACAGCAGACACTGAAGCTTTCTTT	CASTTADTEAFF
TRBV2	TRBD1	-	TRBJ1-2	TGTGCCAGCAGTGGAGGGACAGATCCTTATGGCTACACCTTC	CASSGGTDPYGYTF
TRBV24-1	-	-	TRBJ2-1	TGTGCCACCAGTGATTCGGACAGCCCCGAAAGGCTCAATGAGCAGTTCTTC	CATSDSDSPERLNEQFF
TRBV7-3	TRBD1	-	TRBJ1-2	TGTGCCAGCAGCTTAAAACGGACAGGGGATGGCTACACCTTC	CASSLKRTGDGYTF
TRBV4-1	-	-	TRBJ2-2	TGCGCCAGCAGCCAAGCGGGGCCGGGAATTAACACCGGGGAGCTGTTTTTT	CASSQAGPGINTGELFF
TRBV11-2	-	many	TRBJ2-3	TGTGCCAGCAGCTTACCTAGCGACACCCGCACAGATACGCAGTATTTT	CASSLPSDTRTDTQYF
TRBV11-2	-	many	TRBJ2-7	TGTGCCAGCAGGCTGACTGGTTCCTACGAGCAGTACTTC	CASRLTGSYEQYF
TRBV5-1	TRBD1	many	TRBJ1-1	TGCGCCAGCAGCTTGGTCCTAGGACAGGGGGCGGTTGCTTTCTTT	CASSLVLGQGAVAFF
TRBV19	-	-	TRBJ2-3	TGTGCCAGTAGTCTTATCCCAAGTGCAGATACGCAGTATTTT	CASSLIPSADTQYF
TRBV28	TRBD1	many	TRBJ1-4	TGTGCCAGCATCCGGACAGGGGGAAGGGAAAAACTGTTTTTT	CASIRTGGREKLFF
TRBV15	-	few	TRBJ2-7	TGTGCCACCAGCGACCCACCCCCCTACGAGCAGTACTTC	CATSDPPPYEQYF